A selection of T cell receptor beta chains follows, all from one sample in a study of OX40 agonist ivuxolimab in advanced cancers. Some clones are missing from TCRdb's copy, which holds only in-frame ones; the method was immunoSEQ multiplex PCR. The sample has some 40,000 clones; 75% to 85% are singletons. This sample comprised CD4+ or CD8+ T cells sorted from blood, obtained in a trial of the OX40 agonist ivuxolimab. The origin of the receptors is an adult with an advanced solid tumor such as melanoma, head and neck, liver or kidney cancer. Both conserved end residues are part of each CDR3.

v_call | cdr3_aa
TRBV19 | CASSIGGQPQHF
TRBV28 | CASSLPRDGDPYEQYF
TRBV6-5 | CASRPSFNEQFF
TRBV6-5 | CASSYSFPKSTDTQYF
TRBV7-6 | CASSPRGSRYGYTF
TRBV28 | CARSRAGTSGAGDTQYF
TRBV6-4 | CASSDRDGGYNEQFF
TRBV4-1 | CASSQFMGSYEQYF
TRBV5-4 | CASSFGGEKLFF
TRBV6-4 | CASSGGTSSEQFF
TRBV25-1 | CASSAPGYDYNEQFF
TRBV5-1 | CASSEDPIADLNTEAFF
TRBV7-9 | CASSLGASSGSSYNEQFF
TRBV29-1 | CSVSLGPGLRAYEQYF
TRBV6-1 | CASSPGQPQHF
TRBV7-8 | CASSLFMWTSSSYEQYF
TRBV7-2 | CASSLDITYSNQPQHF
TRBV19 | CASSISAGDIRYNEQYF
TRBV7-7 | CASSLGLGQETQYF
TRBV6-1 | CASNPTGGEAFF
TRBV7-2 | CASSSMGDRSSPYEQYF
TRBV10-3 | CAISEPPAGEQFF
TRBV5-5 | CASSFERNTEAFF
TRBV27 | CASSSPTSPTDTQYF
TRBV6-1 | CASSPGTEAFF
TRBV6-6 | CASSATGGTEAFF
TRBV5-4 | CASSLSAGDREKLFF